The 12 T cell receptor beta chains reported below all come from one sample, sequenced in a study of T-cell reconstitution after alpha-beta-depleted transplantation in children. Unique molecular identifiers tagged the TCRbeta library. TCRdb reprocessed the PCR reads with MiXCR, giving one entry per CDR3 protein. The sample has tens of thousands of distinct CDR3 sequences; around a tenth are singletons. The sample in question was PBMCs, mostly from graft donor cells, obtained 60 days after TCRalphabeta/CD19-depleted stem cell transplant. The receptors originated from a male patient aged 2 to 9 who had a stem cell transplant for chronic granulomatous disease, so the T cells may come from the graft donor.

This clonotype has at least ten counts. V and J are TRBV12-3 or TRBV12-4 and TRBJ2-1; tentative D call: TRBD1 (5 bases). V lost 3 bases, J lost 4 bases, and 13 bases lay in between. The CDR3 is 15 residues long. CDR3 nucleotide sequence: TGTGCCAGCAGTTTCTACTCAAGGGGATACAATGAGCAGTTCTTC. This sequence encodes CASSFYSRGYNEQFF.

This clonotype appeared many times. The chain carries TRBV6-6 and TRBJ2-5; 8 positions agree with TRBD2. The CDR3 sequence is 13 residues long. The germline V gene encodes CDR1 MNHNY and CDR2 SVGAGI (reference sequence). The V and J ends lost 8 bases and 4 bases, in that order; junction bases with no gene match: 6. In DNA form, the CDR3 reads TGTGCCAGCCAGAAGCGGGAGACAGAGACCCAGTACTTC. Protein: CASQKRETETQYF.

The chain recombines TRBV15 with TRBJ2-7, with D perhaps TRBD1 or TRBD2 (5 bases each). CDR1 and CDR2 from the germline V gene are LNHNV and YYDKDF (reference sequence). V dropped 1 base and J dropped 4 bases, with 8 bases sitting between them. CDR3 length equals 13 residues. CDR3 in DNA: TGTGCCACCAGCAGAGCGGGACGGTACGAGCAGTACTTC. Its protein product is CATSRAGRYEQYF.

This clonotype was detected ten times or more. The CDR3 sequence is CASSSLSSYNEQFF. CDR3 nucleotide sequence: TGTGCCAGCAGCTCTTTAAGCTCCTACAATGAGCAGTTCTTC. The chain carries TRBV7-6 and TRBJ2-1; D is ambiguous. This CDR3 is 14 amino acids long. V lost 4 bases and J 0 bases, leaving 7 bases between the germline ends. CDR1 is SGHVS, CDR2 FNYEAQ, per germline.

This clonotype was picked up many times. The chain couples TRBV4-3 to TRBJ2-1; D tentatively fits TRBD1 or TRBD2 (5 bases each). The CDR3 covers 15 residues. V lost 4 bases to trimming and J lost 0 bases, with 10 bases between them. The germline V gene encodes CDR1 LGHNA and CDR2 YSLEER. As DNA, the CDR3 is TGCGCCAGCAGCCCGGGGCTGAGCTCCTACAATGAGCAGTTCTTC. It translates to CASSPGLSSYNEQFF.

This chain links TRBV27 with TRBJ2-5, with a tentative D call TRBD2 (5 bases). With 11 bases removed from V and 6 bases from J, the gap between germline ends came to 16 bases. The CDR3 extends over 12 amino acids. CDR1 and CDR2 (germline): MNHEY, SMNVEV (reference sequence). The CDR3 coding sequence is TGTGCCTCCCCAGGAGGATGGAAGACCCAGTACTTC. Its translation is CASPGGWKTQYF.

This clonotype has at least ten counts. This chain joins TRBV9 and TRBJ2-1, with 13 positions matching TRBD2. The CDR3 spans 19 residues. Germline V gene lookup returns CDR1 SGDLS and CDR2 YYNGEE. The V and J ends lost 4 bases and 2 bases, in that order; junction bases with no gene match: 12. The CDR3 nucleotides read TGTGCCAGCAGCTCCCCGACAAACACTAGCGGGAGGGCCTACAATGAGCAGTTCTTC. Translation: CASSSPTNTSGRAYNEQFF.

There are many counts of this clonotype. This chain links TRBV9 with TRBJ2-3; D is possibly TRBD1 (6 bases). CDR3 length equals 16 residues. The germline V gene encodes CDR1 SGDLS and CDR2 YYNGEE. The V and J ends lost 4 bases and 4 bases respectively, with 19 bases between them. CDR3 DNA: TGTGCCAGCAGCAAACAACTTCTCAGGGGTCCAGATACGCAGTATTTT. Its protein is CASSKQLLRGPDTQYF.

This clonotype was seen more than once but under ten times. This rearrangement joins TRBV19 to TRBJ1-3; D is perhaps TRBD1 (6 bases). The V gene's germline CDR1 is LNHDA and CDR2 SQIVND (reference sequence). This CDR3 has 16 amino acids. Trimming pared 5 bases from V and 1 base from J, leaving 15 bases between. Here the CDR3 DNA reads TGTGCCAGTAGTTCAAGGACAGCATCATCTGGAAACACCATATATTTT. It is translated as CASSSRTASSGNTIYF.

This clonotype has ten or more counts. The chain employs TRBV20-1 and TRBJ2-3, with 7 bases fitting TRBD1. The CDR3 covers 16 residues. V dropped 1 base and J dropped 3; count of bases not matched to a gene: 10. Germline-derived CDR1 and CDR2 are DFQATT and SNEGSKA (reference sequence). The CDR3, as DNA: TGCAGTGCTAGAGGACCGACAGGGTCGTTGACAGATACGCAGTATTTT. Residues: CSARGPTGSLTDTQYF.

V and J are TRBV27 and TRBJ2-7; D possibly corresponds to TRBD1 (5 bases). Trimming removed 2 bases from V and 3 bases from J, with 14 bases in between. The CDR3 is 15 residues long. CDR1 MNHEY and CDR2 SMNVEV come from the germline V gene (reference sequence). The CDR3 DNA is TGTGCCAGCAGTTTAGGACACGCGCTGAACTACGAGCAGTACTTC. Translation: CASSLGHALNYEQYF.

This clonotype occurred a few times. The chain is built from TRBV14 and TRBJ2-1, with 10 nucleotides matching TRBD2. The ends lost 0 bases at V and 5 bases at J; junction bases unmatched: 4. The CDR3 loop spans 16 amino acids. Per germline, CDR1 SGHDN and CDR2 FVKESK. Written as DNA, the CDR3 is TGTGCCAGCAGCCAAGATTGGCTAGCGGGAGACAATGAGCAGTTCTTC. This translates into CASSQDWLAGDNEQFF.